Listed here are 10 T cell receptor beta chains from one sample, sequenced in a study of blood T cell repertoires in COVID-19. Using immunoSEQ multiplex PCR, the repertoire was profiled, and TCRdb retains in-frame clones only, with some absent. The profile covers 400,000 or so clones, with around 90% appearing a single time and over 2% taken by the ten largest. Sequencing used PBMCs or T cells enriched from blood (not recorded which). These TCRs come from a woman between 35 and 50 years old with acute COVID-19.

As DNA, the CDR3 is TGCGCCAGCAGCCAAGAAGGGGACATCCCGCTTCAGCCCCAGCATTTT. Its protein product is CASSQEGDIPLQPQHF. The chain joins TRBV4-1 to TRBJ1-5; the D gene is possibly TRBD1 (6 bases). The ends were cut back, 0 bases at V and 6 bases at J, with 15 bases in the middle. The germline CDR1 and CDR2 sequences are MGHRA and YSYEKL. The CDR3 is made up of 16 amino acids.

The chain employs TRBV11-2 and TRBJ2-1; D is perhaps TRBD2 (5 bases). Trimming pared 5 bases from V and 4 bases from J, leaving 18 bases between. The germline V gene encodes CDR1 SGHAT and CDR2 FQNNGV. This CDR3 region has 16 residues. In nucleotides, the CDR3 is TGTGCCAGCAGCCCGCCCCGGGGAACCACTTACAATGAGCAGTTCTTC. This encodes CASSPPRGTTYNEQFF.

J is TRBJ1-2 and V is TRBV10-3; TRBD1 might be the D (6 bases). CDR3 length equals 13 residues. Germline V gene sequence: CDR1 ENHRY, CDR2 SYGVKD. Deletions cut 10 bases from V and 7 bases from J, with 19 bases between. The CDR3 spells CATNTGTNSGYTF. CDR3 DNA sequence: TGTGCCACAAACACCGGGACAAATTCTGGCTACACCTTC.

This clone was seen once. This sequence joins TRBV6-5 and TRBJ1-5; TRBD1 might be the D (6 bases). With 0 bases removed from V and 6 bases from J, the gap between germline ends came to 15 bases. The germline V gene encodes CDR1 MNHEY and CDR2 SVGAGI. The CDR3 is 16 residues long. CDR3 sequence reads: CASSYSYRAASQPQHF. CDR3 nucleotides: TGTGCCAGCAGTTACTCGTACAGGGCCGCGAGTCAGCCCCAGCATTTT.

Only a few counts were recorded for this clone. The CDR3 spells CASSPRTRDRGGTEAFF. The CDR3 coding sequence is TGTGCCAGCAGCCCAAGGACTAGAGACAGGGGGGGAACTGAAGCTTTCTTT. The rearrangement joins TRBV3-1 (or the pseudogene TRBV3-2) to TRBJ1-1; TRBD1 agrees at 9 bases. Trimming took 4 bases from V and 5 from J; bases not matched to a gene: 14. The germline V gene has CDR1 LGHDT and CDR2 YNNKEL (reference sequence). The CDR3 spans 17 residues.

This clone was recorded only once. The CDR3 DNA sequence: TGTGCCACCAGTGATGGGACAGGGCGGCCCCAGCATTTT. This encodes CATSDGTGRPQHF. The chain carries TRBV24-1 and TRBJ1-5; 9 nucleotides align to TRBD1. CDR1 KGHDR and CDR2 SFDVKD come from the germline V gene. V shed 3 bases and J 9 bases; nucleotides not matched to a gene: 2. CDR3 length: 13 amino acids.

This chain links TRBV18 with TRBJ1-4; TRBD1 aligns across 7 bases. From germline, CDR1 is KGHSH and CDR2 LQKENI. CDR3 size: 15 residues. J gave up 4 bases and V 2 bases, and 4 bases lay outside the gene matches. The CDR3 DNA follows: TGTGCCAGCTCACCAAGGGACAGTTTTAATGAAAAACTGTTTTTT. Protein sequence: CASSPRDSFNEKLFF.

The chain links TRBV24-1 to TRBJ2-7, with 7 positions matching TRBD1. CDR1 is KGHDR, CDR2 SFDVKD, per germline. V dropped 10 bases and J dropped 4; count of bases not matched to a gene: 9. The CDR3 consists of 13 residues. CDR3 DNA sequence: TGTGCCACTTCCAAGGGGGCGCGATACGAGCAGTACTTC. Protein sequence: CATSKGARYEQYF.

This chain connects TRBV2 to TRBJ1-5, with D unresolved. The V gene lost 6 bases and the J gene lost 0 bases, with 9 bases spanning the gap. The length of the CDR3 is 14 residues. Per the germline V gene, CDR1 is SNHLY and CDR2 is FYNNEI. CDR3 nucleotides: TGTGCCAGCAGGCGAGACACTAGCAATCAGCCCCAGCATTTT. It encodes CASRRDTSNQPQHF.

CDR3 loop: CASSRQTSGRTSTDTQYF. As DNA, the CDR3 is TGCGCCAGCAGCCGGCAGACTAGCGGGAGAACTAGCACAGATACGCAGTATTTT. V and J are TRBV5-1 and TRBJ2-3, with TRBD2 identical over 12 bases. Germline assignment: CDR1 SGHRS and CDR2 YFSETQ. The CDR3 runs 18 residues. The V segment lost 4 bases and the J segment 0 bases; nucleotides outside the gene matches: 9.